What follows are 26 T cell receptor beta chains derived from one specimen sequenced in a study of OX40 agonist ivuxolimab in advanced cancers. Profiled with immunoSEQ multiplex PCR; TCRdb holds only in-frame clones, not every one. The data hold tens of thousands of clones, with over 65% observed a single time. Sample: CD4+ or CD8+ T cells sorted from blood, taken in a trial of the OX40 agonist ivuxolimab. These receptors were collected from an adult with an advanced solid tumor such as melanoma, head and neck, liver or kidney cancer.

This sequence joins TRBV7-2 and TRBJ2-5, with a possible D match to TRBD1 (6 bases). The J call is uncertain, as TRBJ2-7 better fits the DNA end. Germline CDR1 reads SGHTA; CDR2 reads FQGNSA. The CDR3 covers 17 residues. DNA of the CDR3: TGTGCCAGCAGCTCAGAAAGCTTTGGGGGCTTCACCTACGAGCAGTACTTC. This encodes CASSSESFGGFTYEQYF.

This chain joins TRBV11-3 and TRBJ2-1; 8 bases align to TRBD2. The germline V gene has CDR1 SGHNT and CDR2 YENEEA. V lost 7 bases and J lost 8; bases outside the gene matches: 13. The CDR3 runs 15 residues. The CDR3 sequence: CASTISGTRRDEQFF. CDR3 nucleotide sequence: TGTGCCAGCACCATAAGCGGGACTAGAAGGGATGAGCAGTTCTTC.

The V and J genes are TRBV5-1 and TRBJ2-7; D gene uncertain. There are 14 residues in the CDR3. Trimming cost V 3 bases and J 6 bases, with 16 bases left between them. Germline V CDR1 and CDR2: SGHRS, YFSETQ. CDR3 nucleotides: TGCGCCAGCAGCTCCGGAGAGCGACGGAGCGAGCAGTACTTC. Translating it yields CASSSGERRSEQYF. The variable domain in full, completed from reference TRBV5-1 and TRBJ2-7, reads KAGVTQTPRYLIKTRGQQVTLSCSPISGHRSVSWYQQTPGQGLQFLFEYFSETQRNKGNFPGRFSGRQFSNSRSEMNVSTLELGDSALYLCASSSGERRSEQYFGPGTRLTVT.

CDR3 DNA: TGTGCCAGCAGGGAACAGGGTCTTCCTCACAATGAGCAGTTCTTC. Protein sequence: CASREQGLPHNEQFF. V is TRBV7-2 and J is TRBJ2-1; D perhaps matches TRBD1 (6 bases). Germline loops: CDR1 SGHTA, CDR2 FQGNSA. The V end lost 6 bases, the J end lost 5 bases, and 17 bases lay between the germline ends. The CDR3 is 15 amino acids.

This chain links TRBV5-1 with TRBJ1-2; possibly TRBD1 for D (6 bases). CDR1 and CDR2 from the germline V gene are SGHRS and YFSETQ. The V end lost 0 bases, the J end lost 8 bases, and 26 bases lay between the germline ends. The CDR3 has 18 residues. CDR3 in DNA: TGCGCCAGCAGCTTGGCTCCTCTTGACTTGAGCAGGGGTCGAGGCTACACCTTC. It codes for CASSLAPLDLSRGRGYTF.

The chain employs TRBV11-3 and TRBJ2-6; the D call may be TRBD1 or TRBD2 (5 bases each). This CDR3 region has 19 residues. The V gene lost 5 bases and the J gene lost 0 bases, with 20 bases spanning the gap. Per germline, CDR1 SGHNT and CDR2 YENEEA. The CDR3 loop is CASSARLGTVHSGANVLTF. In DNA, the CDR3 is TGTGCCAGCAGCGCCCGCTTGGGGACCGTCCACTCTGGGGCCAACGTCCTGACTTTC.

This chain links TRBV4-2 with TRBJ2-1; 9 nucleotides line up with TRBD2. J was trimmed by 10 bases and V by 0 bases; bases with no gene match: 4. Germline V gene data show CDR1 as LGHNA and CDR2 as YNFKEQ. The CDR3 totals 14 residues. CDR3 loop: CASSQEGSGGEQFF. CDR3 DNA: TGTGCCAGCAGCCAAGAAGGAAGCGGGGGGGAGCAGTTCTTC.

The V and J genes are TRBV18 and TRBJ1-4, with 9 bases lining up with TRBD1. The J segment lost 8 bases and the V segment lost 4 bases, leaving 8 bases of the junction unmatched. The CDR3 contains 15 residues. Germline loops: CDR1 KGHSH, CDR2 LQKENI. The CDR3 sequence is CASSLRTGVEEKLFF. CDR3 DNA sequence: TGTGCCAGCTCACTACGGACAGGGGTCGAAGAAAAACTGTTTTTT. The full variable domain, in which reference TRBV18 and TRBJ1-4 provide the parts outside the CDR3, is NAGVMQNPRHLVRRRGQEARLRCSPMKGHSHVYWYRQLPEEGLKFMVYLQKENIIDESGMPKERFSAEFPKEGPSILRIQQVVRGDSAAYFCASSLRTGVEEKLFFGSGTQLSVL.

As DNA, the CDR3 is TGTGCCAGTAGTATAGATCCCGATACGCCAGGGGCCAACGTCCTGACTTTC. Residues: CASSIDPDTPGANVLTF. The chain has TRBV19 and TRBJ2-6, with unresolved D. The CDR3 is 17 amino acids. Between the trimmed V and J ends, which lost 0 bases and 4 bases, there was a span of 13 bases. Germline-derived CDR1 and CDR2 are LNHDA and SQIVND (reference sequence).

This chain joins TRBV13 and TRBJ1-2; the D is unclear. CDR3 length equals 15 residues. Germline V gives CDR1 PRHDT, CDR2 FYEKMQ (reference sequence). V shed 2 bases and J shed 3 bases, with 13 bases lying between them. CDR3 DNA sequence: TGTGCCAGCAGCTTACCTCAGGCGAGGTACTATGGCTACACCTTC. Translated: CASSLPQARYYGYTF.

V gene TRBV27 combines with J gene TRBJ1-1, with D hard to call. Trimming shortened V by 7 bases and J by 2 bases, and 14 bases separated the two germline ends. The CDR3 covers 14 residues. Germline CDR1 and CDR2: MNHEY and SMNVEV (reference sequence). The DNA of the CDR3 is TGTGCCAGCACCCGGGGAGGCGACAACACTGAAGCTTTCTTT. Residues: CASTRGGDNTEAFF.

This clone was seen once. The V and J genes are TRBV4-1 and TRBJ2-3, with TRBD2 matching over 8 bases. This CDR3 region has 16 residues. Germline CDR1 and CDR2: MGHRA and YSYEKL. The V and J ends lost 3 bases and 1 base, in that order; junction bases with no gene match: 6. The CDR3 DNA sequence: TGCGCCAGCAGCCAGCCCGAGGGACTAGGCACAGATACGCAGTATTTT. Its translation: CASSQPEGLGTDTQYF.

The chain employs TRBV5-1 and TRBJ2-5; D is ambiguous. Germline V gives CDR1 SGHRS, CDR2 YFSETQ. This CDR3 has 15 amino acids. Trimming cost V 5 bases and J 4 bases, with 18 bases left between them. The CDR3 coding sequence is TGCGCCAGCAGATTGACCAACTCTCCTGGAGAGACCCAGTACTTC. This codes for CASRLTNSPGETQYF.

CDR3 loop: CASRTPGGTNTEAFF. CDR3 DNA sequence: TGTGCCAGCCGAACCCCAGGGGGGACGAACACTGAAGCTTTCTTT. V and J are TRBV11-2 and TRBJ1-1, with 7 bases fitting TRBD1. V dropped 8 bases and J dropped 1; count of bases not matched to a gene: 10. Looked up from germline, CDR1 is SGHAT and CDR2 is FQNNGV. The CDR3 runs 15 residues.

The chain has TRBV18 and TRBJ1-3; D is unclear. CDR1 is KGHSH, CDR2 LQKENI, per germline. The CDR3 consists of 14 residues. V lost 2 bases to trimming and J lost 6 bases, with 11 bases between them. The CDR3 sequence is CASSPWGRENTIYF. DNA of the CDR3: TGTGCCAGCTCACCATGGGGTAGAGAAAACACCATATATTTT.

The CDR3 nucleotides are TGTGCCAGTAGTATCTCTCCGGGGGGGGTTTCCTACGAGCAGTACTTC. This codes for CASSISPGGVSYEQYF. The J gene is TRBJ2-7, the V gene TRBV19, with TRBD2 identical over 8 bases. Unmatched junction bases numbered 8, after V lost 3 bases and J lost 1 base. This CDR3 region has 16 residues. Germline values: CDR1 LNHDA, CDR2 SQIVND (reference sequence).

The chain combines TRBV11-3 with TRBJ2-3; 12 positions agree with TRBD2. The V gene's germline CDR1 is SGHNT and CDR2 YENEEA. V shed 1 base, J shed 3 bases, and the junction held 2 bases outside the gene matches. The CDR3 length is 16 residues. CDR3 protein: CASSLGLAGETDTQYF. The CDR3, as DNA: TGTGCCAGCAGCTTAGGACTAGCGGGGGAGACAGATACGCAGTATTTT. Using reference TRBV11-3 and TRBJ2-3 for the parts outside the CDR3, the full variable domain is EAGVVQSPRYKIIEKKQPVAFWCNPISGHNTLYWYLQNLGQGPELLIRYENEEAVDDSQLPKDRFSAERLKGVDSTLKIQPAELGDSAVYLCASSLGLAGETDTQYFGPGTRLTVL.

The CDR3 loop reads CASSLARGDTDTQYF. The DNA of the CDR3 is TGTGCCAGCAGCTTGGCGCGGGGGGACACAGATACGCAGTATTTT. This chain connects TRBV5-6 to TRBJ2-3; TRBD2 aligns across 8 bases. The germline CDR1 and CDR2 sequences are SGHDT and YYEEEE. V shed 0 bases, J shed 2 bases, and the junction held 2 bases outside the gene matches. The CDR3 runs to 15 residues.

This clone was seen a few times. CDR3 amino acids: CASSWGDRGPQETQYF. The CDR3 coding sequence is TGTGCCAGCAGCTGGGGCGACAGGGGGCCTCAAGAGACCCAGTACTTC. V gene TRBV7-9 combines with J gene TRBJ2-5; 10 bases are a match to TRBD1. With 4 bases clipped from V and 2 bases from J, the junction kept 7 bases outside the gene matches. Germline V gives CDR1 SEHNR, CDR2 FQNEAQ (reference sequence). The CDR3 is made up of 16 amino acids.

The rearrangement joins TRBV5-4 to TRBJ1-1; D ambiguous. Trimming shortened V by 1 base and J by 1 base, and 8 bases separated the two germline ends. The CDR3 loop spans 14 amino acids. Germline CDR1 is SGHNT and CDR2 is YYREEE (reference sequence). The DNA of the CDR3 is TGTGCCAGCAGCTTGTTCTCGACGAACACTGAAGCTTTCTTT. Its protein product is CASSLFSTNTEAFF.

The rearrangement links TRBV5-6 to TRBJ1-2; 9 bases align to TRBD1. Germline V gene sequence: CDR1 SGHDT, CDR2 YYEEEE. This CDR3 is 15 amino acids long. J gave up 5 bases and V 2 bases, and 7 bases lay outside the gene matches. The DNA of the CDR3 is TGTGCCAGCAGCTTACAGGGGGCCCGAGGATATGGCTACACCTTC. Its protein product is CASSLQGARGYGYTF.

The V gene is TRBV2, the J gene TRBJ1-4; a weak D match, TRBD1 (6 bases). The V gene's germline CDR1 is SNHLY and CDR2 FYNNEI. The ends were cut back, 7 bases at V and 5 bases at J, with 14 bases in the middle. This CDR3 has 14 residues. The CDR3 loop reads CASTRTDWNEKLFF. CDR3 bases: TGTGCCAGCACACGGACAGATTGGAATGAAAAACTGTTTTTT.

This chain uses TRBV6-5 with TRBJ1-1, with unresolved D. Trimming left V 2 bases short and J 5 bases short, with 12 bases between. The germline V gene has CDR1 MNHEY and CDR2 SVGAGI. This CDR3 is 14 amino acids long. The CDR3 DNA follows: TGTGCCAGCAGTTACCAGGAGGGTGGAACTGAAGCTTTCTTT. Protein product: CASSYQEGGTEAFF.

The chain recombines TRBV7-2 with TRBJ1-2, with TRBD1 identical over 10 bases. Germline V gives CDR1 SGHTA, CDR2 FQGNSA. Germline trimming cut 1 base from V and 14 bases from J; bases unmatched to any gene: 4. The CDR3 length is 12 residues. This CDR3 reads CASSLGQGARTF. The CDR3, as DNA: TGTGCCAGCAGCTTAGGACAGGGGGCGCGGACCTTC.

CDR3 sequence: CASSPGWGQANTGELFF. CDR3 bases: TGTGCCAGCTCACCAGGGTGGGGACAGGCGAACACCGGGGAGCTGTTTTTT. The chain carries TRBV18 and TRBJ2-2; 8 bases line up with TRBD1. The CDR3 length is 17 residues. Germline lookup yields CDR1 KGHSH and CDR2 LQKENI. The ends lost 2 bases at V and 0 bases at J; junction bases unmatched: 5.

The gene calls are TRBV7-3 and TRBJ1-2; perhaps TRBD1 as D (5 bases). The V end lost 5 bases, the J end lost 8 bases, and 21 bases lay between the germline ends. The CDR3 is 15 amino acids. Germline V lookup: CDR1 SGHTA, CDR2 FQGTGA. This chain's CDR3 is CASSPDSGARGGYTF. CDR3 nucleotide sequence: TGTGCCAGCAGCCCGGACTCCGGGGCCCGGGGAGGCTACACCTTC. The variable domain in full, completed from reference TRBV7-3 and TRBJ1-2, reads GAGVSQTPSNKVTEKGKYVELRCDPISGHTALYWYRQSLGQGPEFLIYFQGTGAADDSGLPNDRFFAVRPEGSVSTLKIQRTERGDSAVYLCASSPDSGARGGYTFGSGTRLTVV.